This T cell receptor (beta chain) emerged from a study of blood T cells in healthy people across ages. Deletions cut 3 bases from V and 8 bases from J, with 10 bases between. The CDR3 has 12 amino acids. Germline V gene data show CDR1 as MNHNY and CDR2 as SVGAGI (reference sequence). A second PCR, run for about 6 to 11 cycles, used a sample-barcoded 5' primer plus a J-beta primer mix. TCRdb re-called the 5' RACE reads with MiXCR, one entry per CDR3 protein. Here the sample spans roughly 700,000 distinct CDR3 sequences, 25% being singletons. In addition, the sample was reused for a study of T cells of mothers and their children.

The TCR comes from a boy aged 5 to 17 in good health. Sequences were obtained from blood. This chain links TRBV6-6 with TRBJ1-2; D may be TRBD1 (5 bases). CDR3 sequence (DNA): TGTGCCAGCAGTTATAGAGGGGACGGCTACACCTTC. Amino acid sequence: CASSYRGDGYTF.